These T cell receptor beta chains were read from a single sample in a study of CXCR3-negative and CXCR3-positive naive CD8 T cells. TCRdb re-called the 5' RACE reads, yielding one record per CDR3 amino acid sequence without DNA. Its listing shows tens of thousands of distinct CDR3 sequences. The material sequenced was memory CD8+ T cells from blood. The receptors here all came from a human donor in good health. Some clones in this sample may be carry-over from other donors' samples. The CDR3 runs from the conserved cysteine through the conserved F or W.

V gene: TRBV7-2
J gene: TRBJ1-5
CDR3 length: 15
CDR3 protein: CASSSTSIGNQPQHF

V gene: TRBV29-1
J gene: TRBJ1-4
CDR3 length: 14
CDR3 protein: CSVVGQTDNEKLFF

V gene: TRBV20-1
J gene: TRBJ2-5
CDR3 length: 13
CDR3 protein: CSAGTGVEETQYF

V gene: TRBV29-1
J gene: TRBJ2-3
CDR3 length: 15
CDR3 protein: CSVENGRYSTDTQYF

V gene: TRBV28
J gene: TRBJ2-5
CDR3 length: 11
CDR3 protein: CASSLGETQYF

V gene: TRBV19
J gene: TRBJ2-1
CDR3 length: 15
CDR3 protein: CASEEGRDEINEQFF

V gene: TRBV11-2
J gene: TRBJ2-7
CDR3 length: 13
CDR3 protein: CASSLGLAYEQYF

V gene: TRBV11-2
J gene: TRBJ2-1
CDR3 length: 14
CDR3 protein: CASSPPTQADEQFF

V gene: TRBV6-2/TRBV6-3
J gene: TRBJ2-7
CDR3 length: 13
CDR3 protein: CASSYDGAYEQYF

V gene: TRBV4-3
J gene: TRBJ2-6
CDR3 length: 17
CDR3 protein: CASSQEGVGTGANVLTF